Listed below are T cell receptor beta chains from one sample, sequenced in a study of T cell changes during pregnancy in multiple sclerosis. Assay: immunoSEQ multiplex PCR; the TCRdb copy retains only in-frame clones and omits some. The profile covers approximately 60,000 clones, with roughly 90% appearing a single time and less than 3% taken by the ten largest. Here the sequenced sample was peripheral blood, taken in the second trimester of pregnancy. Receptors were obtained from a female donor in good health, enrolled as a control in a pregnancy study. The conserved cysteine and the conserved F or W are not part of the CDR3 here. The order of the fields is V gene, J gene, CDR3 protein.

TRBV10-3	TRBJ1-4	AISDLGGDEKLF
TRBV6-1	TRBJ2-1	ASSDTSGRAKTYNEQF
TRBV30	TRBJ1-1	AWSRRNTEAF
TRBV5-8	TRBJ2-7	ASKEWSYEQY
TRBV28	TRBJ1-4	ASSLYGGIQMRDRLF
TRBV10-3	TRBJ2-2	ATGRGTGELF
TRBV28	TRBJ2-7	ASSPSEARGAYEQY
TRBV2	TRBJ1-5	ASNPQGFNQPQH
TRBV4-1	TRBJ1-6	ASSQVRGQGDSPLH
TRBV7-3	TRBJ1-2	ASSLTIRDSDGYT
TRBV7-9	TRBJ2-5	ASSLSGTSGGRQETQY
TRBV29-1	TRBJ1-2	SDRMRSTGAHYGYT
TRBV18	TRBJ2-5	ASSPRDYGGETQY
TRBV12-2	TRBJ2-1	ASRFWTANEQF
TRBV2	TRBJ2-5	ASSEISGGAETQY
TRBV27	TRBJ2-2	ASSHTATGELF
TRBV7-2	TRBJ2-7	ASSASAGNYEQY
TRBV5-3	TRBJ1-6	ASSLGDRDPPLH
TRBV18	TRBJ2-1	ASSPGRAYNEQF
TRBV30	TRBJ2-3	AWTRDSWDTQY
TRBV5-1	TRBJ2-7	ASSLVLGGLYEQY
TRBV6-4	TRBJ2-1	ASSARGVGNEQF
TRBV5-1	TRBJ2-5	ASSLDRETQY
TRBV21-1	TRBJ2-7	ASRKTGPYEQY
TRBV10-3	TRBJ2-1	ASRLAGFDEQF
TRBV11-2	TRBJ2-7	ASSPIEGARRDYEQY
TRBV28	TRBJ2-5	ASSLVPGETQY
TRBV19	TRBJ1-1	ASQLVGREAF
TRBV19	TRBJ1-3	ASAANRGYLGNTIY
TRBV2	TRBJ2-7	ASTRDRGSYEQY
TRBV20-1	TRBJ1-4	SAGRDEKLF
TRBV4-3	TRBJ2-5	ASSQGGPGGAGGTQY
TRBV2	TRBJ2-7	ASKTSGSILAYEQY
TRBV29-1	TRBJ1-5	SVGGGRGDQPQH
TRBV6-5	TRBJ1-1	ASSYRDNYRTEAF
TRBV4-1	TRBJ2-2	ASSRAGLNTGELF
TRBV9	TRBJ2-2	ASSVGATSGGELF
TRBV19	TRBJ2-7	ASSWKSGQVSSEQY
TRBV5-4	TRBJ1-4	ASSLAVGQEDEKLF
TRBV27	TRBJ2-3	ASSLGIAGGITDTQY
TRBV28	TRBJ1-2	ASSSQTGGGYGYT
TRBV30	TRBJ1-1	AWSPLEDTEAF
TRBV27	TRBJ1-6	ASRSGQGSSPLH
TRBV21-1	TRBJ2-5	ASSSVPSHKQETQY
TRBV7-8	TRBJ2-3	ASSWISASTQY
TRBV5-1	TRBJ2-1	ASSQWASGGVNEQF
TRBV30	TRBJ2-7	AWSHRGAAYEQY
TRBV29-1	TRBJ2-1	SVGVMLSSYNEQF
TRBV11-2	TRBJ2-6	ASSFSDSGANVLT
TRBV19	TRBJ1-2	ASTAGWGYT
TRBV27	TRBJ2-5	ASSPGRGGETQY
TRBV6-1	TRBJ2-5	ASSEIGGDQETQY
TRBV7-9	TRBJ1-1	ASSLTGQGAREAF
TRBV30	TRBJ2-3	AWSQGSDTQY
TRBV19	TRBJ1-1	ASTPGYMNTEAF
TRBV28	TRBJ1-5	ASSFGGQLNQPQH